This is a list of T cell receptor beta chains from one sample in a study of shared clonotypes between healthy human individuals. Clones were read by immunoSEQ multiplex PCR, and TCRdb kept only the in-frame ones, dropping some. The data hold about 2 million clones, with 85% to 95% observed a single time. Sequencing used naive CD4+ T cells sorted from blood. These receptors were obtained from a man younger than 35 in good health. The CDR3 runs from the conserved cysteine through the conserved F or W. Fields, in order: D gene, J gene, V gene, clone size, CDR3 DNA, CDR3 protein. A D gene is named only where the DNA matches it firmly. Size is omitted from some rows. Given values are once, few, many or a class for expanded clones.

NA,TRBJ2-3,TRBV7-3,once,TGTGCCAGCAGCTTAATTGGCAGCTTAAGCACAGATACGCAGTATTTT,CASSLIGSLSTDTQYF
TRBD1,TRBJ1-6,TRBV7-2,NA,TGTGCCAGCAGCTGGGTAACAGGGGGCATATCACCCCTCCACTTT,CASSWVTGGISPLHF
NA,TRBJ1-2,TRBV5-1,NA,TGCGCCAGCACCCCAGGGCGGGCCACAGAGTATGGCTACACCTTC,CASTPGRATEYGYTF
NA,TRBJ2-3,TRBV7-2,once,TGTGCCAGCAGCTTAGCGGTGACCCGCACAGATACGCAGTATTTT,CASSLAVTRTDTQYF
NA,TRBJ2-7,TRBV5-6,NA,TGTGCCAGCAGCCCCATGGGCAGGGGCTACGAGCAGTACTTC,CASSPMGRGYEQYF
NA,TRBJ1-1,TRBV5-1,once,TGCGCCAGCAGCTTGACAGGGTTGAACACTGAAGCTTTCTTT,CASSLTGLNTEAFF
NA,TRBJ1-2,TRBV19,NA,TGTGCCAGTCGACCTGCATTAGTCTATGGCTACACCTTC,CASRPALVYGYTF
TRBD1,TRBJ1-2,TRBV5-1,once,TGCGCCAGCAGCTCGACAGGGAATTTGGGCTACACCTTC,CASSSTGNLGYTF
NA,TRBJ1-3,TRBV2,NA,TGTGCCAGCAGTGAAGAGCATCTCTCTGGAAACACCATATATTTT,CASSEEHLSGNTIYF
NA,TRBJ1-2,TRBV25-1,NA,TGTGCCAGCAGTGAATATGGAACGGGACAAACTAACTATGGCTACACCTTC,CASSEYGTGQTNYGYTF
NA,TRBJ2-5,TRBV18,NA,TGTGCCAGCTCACCCCAGGGTCTGGAGACCCAGTACTTC,CASSPQGLETQYF
TRBD1,TRBJ1-5,TRBV30,NA,TGTGCCTGGAGTGTACGGGGACAGGGAGTCAATCAGCCCCAGCATTTT,CAWSVRGQGVNQPQHF
TRBD2,TRBJ2-1,TRBV27,NA,TGTGCCAGCAGGAATAGCGGGAGGGGGAATGAGCAGTTCTTC,CASRNSGRGNEQFF
NA,TRBJ1-4,TRBV29-1,NA,TGCAGCGTTGAAGGGGCGAATGAAAAACTGTTTTTT,CSVEGANEKLFF
TRBD1,TRBJ2-7,TRBV7-9,once,TGTGCCAGCAGGCAGACCGGGACAGGGGTCCACGAGCAGTACTTC,CASRQTGTGVHEQYF
TRBD2,TRBJ2-7,TRBV7-2,NA,TGTGCCAGCAGCTTTCAGACTAGCGGGGGTAAATTAGAATTC,CASSFQTSGGKLEF
TRBD1,TRBJ1-5,TRBV7-9,NA,TGTGCCAGCAGCCGGACCGGGACAGGGATGAGCAATCAGCCCCAGCATTTT,CASSRTGTGMSNQPQHF
NA,TRBJ1-2,TRBV2,NA,TGTGCCAGCAGTGATTTCAGGGGATTTGGCTACACCTTC,CASSDFRGFGYTF
NA,TRBJ2-7,TRBV5-1,NA,TGCGCCAGCAGCCCCGAGAGGGGAAACTCCTACGAGCAGTACTTC,CASSPERGNSYEQYF
NA,TRBJ2-3,TRBV15,NA,TGTGCCACCAGCAGAGATCCCGGAGATACGCAGTATTTT,CATSRDPGDTQYF
NA,TRBJ2-2,TRBV5-4,once,TGTGCCAGCACCTCAACCGGGACACTGAACACCGGGGAGCTGTTTTTT,CASTSTGTLNTGELFF
TRBD2,TRBJ2-7,TRBV28,once,TGTGCCAGCAGTTTACCCAGCGGGGTCCCCCTACATCGGTATTACGAGCAGTACTTC,CASSLPSGVPLHRYYEQYF
NA,TRBJ2-1,TRBV18,NA,TGTGCCAGCTCACCACCGGGTCAGGGAGATGAGCAGTTCTTC,CASSPPGQGDEQFF
TRBD1,TRBJ1-2,TRBV18,NA,TGTGCCAGCTCACCCCCGGGACAGGGAGTCTATGGCTACACCTTC,CASSPPGQGVYGYTF
NA,TRBJ2-2,TRBV6-5,NA,TGTGCCAGCAGTCGGGGACTTCATAACACCGGGGAGCTGTTTTTT,CASSRGLHNTGELFF
TRBD1,TRBJ2-7,TRBV18,NA,TGTGCCAGCTCACCCAGGACAGGGGCCTACGAGCAGTACTTC,CASSPRTGAYEQYF
NA,TRBJ1-2,TRBV30,NA,TGTGCCTGGAGCAGGGGACTTAACTATGGCTACACCTTC,CAWSRGLNYGYTF
TRBD1,TRBJ2-7,TRBV18,NA,TGTGCCAGCTCACCATTCCGGACAGGGGTTCAGCAGTACTTC,CASSPFRTGVQQYF
NA,TRBJ2-3,TRBV5-4,NA,TGTGCCACGGGGGGCGTCACAGATACGCAGTATTTT,CATGGVTDTQYF
TRBD2,TRBJ2-3,TRBV5-1,NA,TGCGCCAGCAGCATGACTAGCGGGGGAAAGGCAGATACGCAGTATTTT,CASSMTSGGKADTQYF